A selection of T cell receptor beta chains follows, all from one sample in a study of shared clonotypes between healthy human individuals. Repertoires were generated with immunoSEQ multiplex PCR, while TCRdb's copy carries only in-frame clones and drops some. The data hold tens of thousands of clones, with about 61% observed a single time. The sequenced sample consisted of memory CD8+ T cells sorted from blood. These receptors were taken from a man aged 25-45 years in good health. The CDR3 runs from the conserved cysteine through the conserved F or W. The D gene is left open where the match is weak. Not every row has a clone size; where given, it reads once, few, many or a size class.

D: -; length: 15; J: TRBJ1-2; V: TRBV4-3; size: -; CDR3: CASSQDGRFSGGYTF; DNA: TGCGCCAGCAGCCAAGACGGACGGTTCAGTGGTGGCTACACCTTC
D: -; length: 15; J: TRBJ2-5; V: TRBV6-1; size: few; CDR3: CASSEWAGGEETQYF; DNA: TGTGCCAGCAGTGAGTGGGCAGGCGGGGAAGAGACCCAGTACTTC
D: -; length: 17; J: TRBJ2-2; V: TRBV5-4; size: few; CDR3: CASSPIGSESNTGELFF; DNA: TGTGCCAGCAGCCCCATAGGGAGCGAATCGAACACCGGGGAGCTGTTTTTT
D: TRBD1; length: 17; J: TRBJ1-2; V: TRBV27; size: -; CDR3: CASKQRDRAKGDYGYTF; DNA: TGTGCCAGCAAACAACGGGACAGGGCGAAGGGGGACTATGGCTACACCTTC
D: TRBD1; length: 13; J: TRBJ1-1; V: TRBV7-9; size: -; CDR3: CASRQRTGPEAFF; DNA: TGTGCCAGCAGACAAAGGACAGGACCTGAAGCTTTCTTT
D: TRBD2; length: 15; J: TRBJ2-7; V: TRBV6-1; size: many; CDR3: CASSESSGGSYEQYF; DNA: TGTGCCAGCAGTGAGTCTAGCGGCGGATCCTACGAGCAGTACTTC
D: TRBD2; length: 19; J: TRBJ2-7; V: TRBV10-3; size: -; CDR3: CAISEPREAGRGPFYEQYF; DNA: TGTGCCATCAGTGAGCCAAGGGAGGCGGGGAGGGGCCCTTTCTACGAGCAGTACTTC
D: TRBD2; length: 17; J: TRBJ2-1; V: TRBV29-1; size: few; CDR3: CSVERFSESSGRSEQFF; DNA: TGCAGCGTTGAAAGATTTAGTGAATCTAGCGGGAGGTCTGAGCAGTTCTTC
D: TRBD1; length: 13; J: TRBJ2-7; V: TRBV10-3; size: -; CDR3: CAIRGDRPYEQYF; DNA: TGTGCCATCAGGGGGGACAGGCCGTACGAGCAGTACTTC
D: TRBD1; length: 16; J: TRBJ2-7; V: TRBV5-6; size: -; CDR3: CASSLRGQRFSYEQYF; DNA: TGTGCCAGCAGCTTGAGGGGACAGCGATTCTCCTACGAGCAGTACTTC
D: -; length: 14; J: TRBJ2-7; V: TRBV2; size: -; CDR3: CASSTGISFYEQYF; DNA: TGTGCCAGCTCTACAGGGATCTCGTTTTACGAGCAGTACTTC
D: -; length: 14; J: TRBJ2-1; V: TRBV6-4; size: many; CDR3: CASSDSGGGNEQFF; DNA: TGTGCCAGCAGTGACTCGGGAGGGGGCAATGAGCAGTTCTTC
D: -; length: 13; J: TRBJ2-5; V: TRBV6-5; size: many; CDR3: CASSYPSWETQYF; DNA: TGTGCCAGCAGCTATCCTAGCTGGGAGACCCAGTACTTC
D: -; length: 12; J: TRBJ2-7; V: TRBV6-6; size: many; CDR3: CASRGISYEQYF; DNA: TGTGCCAGCAGAGGGATATCCTACGAGCAGTACTTC
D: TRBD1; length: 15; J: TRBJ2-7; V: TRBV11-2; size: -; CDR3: CASSLAGTGAFEQYF; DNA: TGTGCCAGCAGCTTGGCCGGGACAGGGGCCTTCGAGCAGTACTTC
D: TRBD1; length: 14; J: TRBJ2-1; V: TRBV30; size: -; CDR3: CAWASGQGINEQFF; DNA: TGTGCCTGGGCCTCGGGACAGGGGATCAATGAGCAGTTCTTC
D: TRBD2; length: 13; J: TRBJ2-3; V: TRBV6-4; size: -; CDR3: CASSERETDTQYF; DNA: TGTGCCAGCAGTGAGCGGGAGACAGATACGCAGTATTTT
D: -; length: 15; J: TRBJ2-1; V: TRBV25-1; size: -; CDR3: CASDPSGSSYNEQFF; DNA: TGTGCCAGCGATCCCAGCGGAAGCTCCTACAATGAGCAGTTCTTC
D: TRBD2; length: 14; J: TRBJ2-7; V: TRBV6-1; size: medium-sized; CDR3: CASSDRGGPYEQYF; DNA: TGTGCCAGCAGTGATCGGGGAGGGCCCTACGAGCAGTACTTC
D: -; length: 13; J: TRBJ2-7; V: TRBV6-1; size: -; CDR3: CASTPGVTYEQYF; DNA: TGTGCCAGCACTCCTGGGGTGACCTACGAGCAGTACTTC
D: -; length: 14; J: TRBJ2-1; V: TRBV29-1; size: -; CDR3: CSVVEGGTYNEQFF; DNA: TGCAGCGTTGTAGAGGGGGGGACCTACAATGAGCAGTTCTTC
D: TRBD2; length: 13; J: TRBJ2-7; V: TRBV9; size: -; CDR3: CASNPAGGYEQYF; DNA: TGTGCCAGCAATCCTGCGGGAGGGTACGAGCAGTACTTC
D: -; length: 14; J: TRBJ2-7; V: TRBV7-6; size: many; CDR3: CASSLLSPTYEQYF; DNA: TGTGCCAGCAGCTTATTAAGTCCTACCTACGAGCAGTACTTC
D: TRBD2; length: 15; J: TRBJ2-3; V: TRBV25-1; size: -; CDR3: CASSGSSGSTDTQYF; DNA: TGTGCCAGCAGTGGGTCTAGCGGTAGCACAGATACGCAGTATTTT
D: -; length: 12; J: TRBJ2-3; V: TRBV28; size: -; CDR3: CASTARDYTQYF; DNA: TGTGCCAGCACAGCGAGGGACTATACGCAGTATTTT
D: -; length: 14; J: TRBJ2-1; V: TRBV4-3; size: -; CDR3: CASSHVSEYNEQFF; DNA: TGCGCCAGCAGCCATGTCTCGGAGTACAATGAGCAGTTCTTC
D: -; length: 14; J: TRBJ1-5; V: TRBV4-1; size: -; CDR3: CASSKLAENQPQHF; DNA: TGCGCCAGCAGTAAGTTAGCAGAGAATCAGCCCCAGCATTTT
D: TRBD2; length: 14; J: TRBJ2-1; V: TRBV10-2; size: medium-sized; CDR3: CASMGTSGDNEQFF; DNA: TGCGCCAGCATGGGGACTAGCGGCGACAATGAGCAGTTCTTC
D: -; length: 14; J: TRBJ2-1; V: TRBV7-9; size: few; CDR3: CASNRDSVYNEQFF; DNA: TGTGCCAGCAACCGGGACTCGGTATACAATGAGCAGTTCTTC